Listed below are T cell receptor beta chains from one sample, sequenced in a study of blood T cells in healthy people across ages. TCRdb passed the 5' RACE reads through MiXCR, listing each CDR3 protein once. The table has hundreds of thousands of distinct CDR3 sequences, roughly two fifths seen once. Sequencing was performed on blood. Source of these receptors: an elderly man in good health. CDR3s include the opening cysteine and the closing phenylalanine or tryptophan. The order of the fields is clone size, J gene, D gene, CDR3 length, V gene, CDR3 DNA, CDR3 protein. A D gene is named only where the DNA matches it firmly. Size is omitted from some rows. Given values are once, few, many or a class for expanded clones.

few | TRBJ2-3 | . | 19 | TRBV28 | TGTGCCAGCAGTTTCCAGGGAATGGGGGGCCTTTCTAGCACAGATACGCAGTATTTT | CASSFQGMGGLSSTDTQYF
. | TRBJ1-2 | TRBD1 | 15 | TRBV20-1 | TGCAGTGCCACCACCGCCGGGACAGAGAACTATGGCTACACCTTC | CSATTAGTENYGYTF
. | TRBJ2-3 | TRBD1 | 15 | TRBV7-9 | TGTGCCAGCAGCTCTTGGACAGGCCGGGGAGATACGCAGTATTTT | CASSSWTGRGDTQYF
. | TRBJ1-2 | TRBD1 | 16 | TRBV20-1 | TGCAGTGCTAGAGAGACAGGGTGGATTCCGGGCTATGGCTACACCTTC | CSARETGWIPGYGYTF
once | TRBJ2-3 | . | 15 | TRBV5-1 | TGCGCCAGCAGGAAAGAGGGGGGTCGCACAGATACGCAGTATTTT | CASRKEGGRTDTQYF
. | TRBJ2-5 | TRBD1 | 15 | TRBV20-1 | TGCAGTGCTAGAGTTAGGACAGGTGGAGGAGAGACCCAGTACTTC | CSARVRTGGGETQYF
. | TRBJ2-5 | . | 12 | TRBV12-3/TRBV12-4 | TGTGCCAGTGGGAGGTTAGGAGAGACCCAGTACTTC | CASGRLGETQYF
few | TRBJ2-1 | . | 16 | TRBV5-1 | TGCGCCAGCAGCTTTGAGCGGGTAGCCCCTTACAATGAGCAGTTCTTC | CASSFERVAPYNEQFF
few | TRBJ2-7 | TRBD1 | 13 | TRBV28 | TGTGCCAGCAGTTTCAGGGACAGAGCAGACCAGTACTTC | CASSFRDRADQYF
. | TRBJ2-1 | . | 11 | TRBV6-2/TRBV6-3 | TGTGCCAGCGGCCTCGGGGAGACCCAGTTCTTC | CASGLGETQFF
. | TRBJ2-1 | TRBD2 | 16 | TRBV10-1 | TGCGCCAGCAGTGCCTTATCCAGCGGGAGGGCCGATGAGCAGTTCTTC | CASSALSSGRADEQFF